Described below is a single T cell receptor beta chain sequence and its context. Trimming took 4 bases from V and 8 from J; bases not matched to a gene: 6. The CDR3 runs 16 residues. Per the germline V gene, CDR1 is SGHDT and CDR2 is YYEEEE. These data come from a study of blood T cell repertoires in COVID-19. Measured with immunoSEQ multiplex PCR; TCRdb has only the in-frame clones, and not every one. The top ten hold 7.5% of the sample, which has 230,000 or so clones, roughly 76% seen once. Material for sequencing was peripheral blood. The receptor's source is a woman of 80 years or more with COVID-19, enrolled during active disease. The genes are TRBV5-6 and TRBJ2-1; TRBD2 matches at 16 bases. The CDR3 DNA reads TGTGCCAGCAGCGCCGGGACTAGCGGGAGGGCGGATGAGCAGTTCTTC. Translated, it gives CASSAGTSGRADEQFF.